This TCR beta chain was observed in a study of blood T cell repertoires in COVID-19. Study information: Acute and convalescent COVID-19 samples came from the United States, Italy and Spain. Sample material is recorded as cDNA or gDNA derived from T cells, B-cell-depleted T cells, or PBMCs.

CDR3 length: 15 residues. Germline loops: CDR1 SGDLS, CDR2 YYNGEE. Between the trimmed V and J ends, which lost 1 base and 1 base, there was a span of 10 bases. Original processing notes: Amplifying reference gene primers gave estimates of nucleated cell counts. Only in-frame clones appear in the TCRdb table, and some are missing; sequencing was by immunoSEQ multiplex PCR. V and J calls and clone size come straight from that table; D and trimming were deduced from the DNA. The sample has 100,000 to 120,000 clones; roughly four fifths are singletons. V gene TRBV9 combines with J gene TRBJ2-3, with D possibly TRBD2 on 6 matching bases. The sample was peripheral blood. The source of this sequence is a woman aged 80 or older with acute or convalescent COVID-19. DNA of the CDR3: TGTGCCAGCAGCGTATACGGGGGAGGCACAGATACGCAGTATTTT. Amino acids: CASSVYGGGTDTQYF.